This TCR beta chain originates from a study of shared clonotypes between healthy human individuals (TCRdb year 2020). In terms of the full investigation: The cohort included three men and a couple of women between 18 and 49 years of age. For each donor, CD4 naive and CD4 memory were each given three plates, CD8 naive was given two plates, and CD8 memory was given one plate. To estimate repertoire size and how much clonotypes are shared between individuals, the study performed deep sequencing of blood TCR repertoires from a few healthy adults. Different laboratories and diverse techniques were used to prepare libraries and sequence TCR repertoires, to increase sequencing depth and limit assay-specific biases. Per donor, leukapheresis produced somewhere between about 0.94 and 9 billion PBMCs. The paper as a whole reports these results and caveats: Only blood was sampled, and tissue TCR repertoires likely differ from those in blood. Pairwise subsampling led to the expectation that sequencing depth would affect the degree of clonotype sharing among donors. Even with the large sequencing depth, rarefaction of the sorted-subset datasets indicated that sequencing was incomplete. Because the study included a small number of donors, the genetic and exposure-history diversity represented was limited. Higher generation probabilities were observed for clonotypes shared by all four sorted-subset donors than for non-shared clonotypes. Sharing across several donors was observed for roughly 5.4% of naive CD4, over 3% of naive CD8, about 2.3% of memory CD4, and roughly 0.43% of memory CD8 clonotypes. Estimated clonotype richness was generally larger for naive than for memory subsets.

Using the deep immunoSEQ assay, TCR CDR3 regions were amplified from genomic DNA by multiplex PCR. For each cell subset, the extracted genomic DNA was distributed evenly across all wells of several immunoSEQ 96-well plates, and each plate served as one replicate. Each replicate PCR for sorted subsets received around 200 ng genomic DNA, equal to about 30,000 T cell genomes. The purified libraries were quantified using a Qubit 3.0 fluorometer, sized with a Bioanalyzer 2100, and then quantified again using the KAPA Library Quantification kit. Every immunoSEQ 96-well plate was sequenced on a dedicated single-read 150-cycle Illumina NextSeq 550 flow cell. As for the original processing: Because the immunoSEQ output included only junctional sequences and no quality scores, the filtering could not be the same as the filtering used for full-length reads. Sequences were annotated with PyIR, a Python wrapper for IgBLAST v1.9, using IMGT germline references to assign V/J genes and CDR3. Reads were removed for weak V/J assignments (E-value above 1e-6), missing CDR3, stop codons, out-of-frame junctions, or ambiguous translated residues. V3J clonotypes were defined as sequences sharing the same inferred V gene, J gene, and CDR3 amino acid sequence. The percentage overlap between two repertoires was calculated by dividing the number of shared unique clonotypes by the size of the smaller repertoire. Richness of each repertoire was evaluated using RTK rarefaction, the Chao1 estimator, and Recon v2.1 estimates of unobserved clonotypes. Generation probabilities for all TCRbeta clonotypes obtained by the gDNA method from four donors were computed using OLGA. In TCRdb, the immuneACCESS table is reduced to in-frame sequences with V and J assigned. These tables do not hold every clone; where another copy was compared, an unresolved V gene accounts for under half, and the others remain unexplained. From that table come the V and J calls and clone size; the DNA was used to work out D and trimming. This sample lists about 2.4 million clones; more than 85% were detected once. Roughly 0.39% of the sample goes to the ten largest clones.

The CDR3, cysteine through phenylalanine, is 15 amino acids long. Only the CDR3 DNA is retained, 45 bases long and in frame from the first base. The germline ends are 9 bases apart after V is trimmed by 0 bases and J by 0 bases. Looking up the germline V gene yields CDR1 SGHRS and CDR2 YFSETQ. The donors were healthy, HIV-negative adults with no recently reported acute infections or vaccinations. All donors were Caucasian adults living in Nashville, Tennessee, USA. Magnetic negative selection was used to enrich CD4+ T cells, after which naive cells were positively selected on CD45RA and the negative fraction became the memory subset. Blood was obtained by leukapheresis, after which PBMCs were separated by Ficoll-Histopaque density gradient centrifugation and cryopreserved in liquid nitrogen vapor phase. Analytical flow cytometry was used to check the purity and quantity of every magnetically sorted T cell population. Each sorted fraction had its genomic DNA isolated and then quantified by UV absorbance on a Nanodrop 2000c.

Notes on this clone: This clone's antigen is unknown. Per-nucleotide qualities are absent, and no much larger clonotype sits a single base away.

The source material was naive CD4+ T cells from PBMCs. In the paper's terms, the cell subset or site label means: CD45RA+ positively selected. This sequence was found in a man between 18 and 35 years old in good health. Some clones in this sample may be carry-over from other donors' samples. The V gene is TRBV5-1 and the J gene is TRBJ2-5, with a tentative D gene TRBD1 over 6 matching bases. The CDR3 reads as follows: CASSLGQAYQETQYF. The nucleotide sequence reads TGCGCCAGCAGCTTGGGACAGGCGTACCAAGAGACCCAGTACTTC.